The text below deals with one TCR beta chain. This sample was taken from a study of blood T cell repertoires in COVID-19. Background on the study: T cells, B-cell-depleted T cells, or PBMCs supplied cDNA or gDNA.

Germline V gives CDR1 SNHLY, CDR2 FYNNEI. The ends were cut back, 1 base at V and 0 bases at J, with 12 bases in the middle. This CDR3 contains 16 residues. The protocol was immunoSEQ multiplex PCR, while the TCRdb copy is restricted to in-frame clones and leaves out a portion. The profile shows under 200,000 clones, just under 90% of them singletons. This TCR was sampled from a man aged 18 to 29 with active or convalescent COVID-19. The sample comprised peripheral blood. The chain couples TRBV2 to TRBJ1-1; TRBD1 is a possible D gene (5 bases). This chain's CDR3 is CASSEGQGALNTEAFF. CDR3 DNA: TGTGCCAGCAGTGAAGGTCAAGGGGCTCTGAACACTGAAGCTTTCTTT.